The source of this TCR beta chain is a study of blood T cell repertoires in COVID-19. Overall study: Samples came from the United States, Italy and Spain, spanning acute and convalescent COVID-19. PBMCs, B-cell-depleted T cells, or T cells were the source of the cDNA or gDNA that made up the material.

Per the germline V gene, CDR1 is SGHRS and CDR2 is YFSETQ. CDR3 length: 14 residues. V dropped 5 bases and J dropped 3; count of bases not matched to a gene: 3. Seattle patients were enrolled while actively infected and followed longitudinally. Original data processing: How many nucleated cells were present was estimated from reference gene primer amplification. Here immunoSEQ multiplex PCR was the method, and the copy in TCRdb shows in-frame clones only, minus some. Clonal size and the V and J genes are those of that table, whereas D and trimming came from the DNA. The sample holds about 310,000 clones; 90% are singletons and the top ten take around 0.98%.

Sequencing used peripheral blood. The genes are TRBV5-1 and TRBJ2-2; 8 bases agree with TRBD1. The receptor was isolated from a woman in her forties with COVID-19, enrolled during active disease. CDR3 DNA: TGCGCCAGCAGGCAACAGGGGGACACCGGGGAGCTGTTTTTT. Translated: CASRQQGDTGELFF.